The 30 T cell receptor beta chains in this list originate from one sample, sequenced in a study of blood T cell repertoires in COVID-19. This table comes from immunoSEQ multiplex PCR, and its TCRdb copy is limited to in-frame clones, with some not included. The table includes over 200,000 clones, about 83% detected once. The material sequenced was peripheral blood. The source of these receptors is a man aged 40-49 years with active or convalescent COVID-19.

V and J are TRBV4-1 and TRBJ1-3; D is unclear. V lost 0 bases and J 4 bases, leaving 13 bases between the germline ends. Germline V gene sequence: CDR1 MGHRA, CDR2 YSYEKL. This CDR3 region has 16 residues. CDR3 loop: CASSQDRPEVGNTIYF. CDR3 DNA sequence: TGCGCCAGCAGCCAAGATCGACCCGAGGTGGGAAACACCATATATTTT.

The chain joins TRBV19 to TRBJ1-5, with D maybe TRBD1 (6 bases). The CDR3 is made up of 16 amino acids. Germline V CDR1 and CDR2: LNHDA, SQIVND (reference sequence). V was shortened by 3 bases and J by 3 bases, with 15 bases between the two germline ends. DNA for the CDR3: TGTGCCAGTAGTATGCTAGGACAGACACCCAATCAGCCCCAGCATTTT. Protein: CASSMLGQTPNQPQHF. The variable domain in full, with the rest retrieved from reference TRBV19 and TRBJ1-5, is DGGITQSPKYLFRKEGQNVTLSCEQNLNHDAMYWYRQDPGQGLRLIYYSQIVNDFQKGDIAEGYSVSREKKESFPLTVTSAQKNPTAFYLCASSMLGQTPNQPQHFGDGTRLSIL.

V is TRBV4-3 and J is TRBJ1-1, with TRBD1 as a possible D gene (6 bases). The V and J ends lost 0 bases and 0 bases respectively, with 14 bases between them. The germline V gene encodes CDR1 LGHNA and CDR2 YSLEER. The CDR3 extends over 17 amino acids. The CDR3 sequence is CASSQDWGGAMNTEAFF. The CDR3 DNA reads TGCGCCAGCAGCCAAGATTGGGGGGGCGCGATGAACACTGAAGCTTTCTTT.

The V and J genes are TRBV10-2 and TRBJ2-1, with 9 nucleotides matching TRBD2. The V gene's germline CDR1 is WSHSY and CDR2 SAAADI. The CDR3 consists of 17 residues. The V segment lost 2 bases and the J segment 4 bases; nucleotides outside the gene matches: 9. The CDR3 protein is CASSETHTSGPYNEQFF. CDR3 DNA sequence: TGCGCCAGCAGTGAGACCCATACTAGCGGGCCGTACAATGAGCAGTTCTTC.

J is TRBJ2-5 and V is TRBV6-1, with 7 bases that match TRBD2. Germline V gene lookup returns CDR1 MNHNS and CDR2 SASEGT. V lost 1 base, J lost 5 bases, and 7 bases stayed unmatched. This CDR3 is 15 amino acids long. The CDR3, as DNA: TGTGCCAGCAGTGAAGGGATCGGGGGGAGTGAGACCCAGTACTTC. Protein: CASSEGIGGSETQYF.

The J gene is TRBJ1-5, the V gene TRBV2; TRBD1 matches at 7 bases. Germline CDR1 reads SNHLY; CDR2 reads FYNNEI. The CDR3 runs 15 residues. Trimming removed 7 bases from V and 6 bases from J; junction bases left unmatched: 12. The CDR3 region has the DNA TGTGCCAGCAATGCCCAGGGGGATCGTACTCAGCCCCAGCATTTT. Its protein product is CASNAQGDRTQPQHF. Full variable domain (remainder filled in from reference TRBV2 and TRBJ1-5): EPEVTQTPSHQVTQMGQEVILRCVPISNHLYFYWYRQILGQKVEFLVSFYNNEISEKSEIFDDQFSVERPDGSNFTLKIRSTKLEDSAMYFCASNAQGDRTQPQHFGDGTRLSIL.

The chain carries TRBV16 and TRBJ1-5; no clear D gene. Germline assignment: CDR1 KGHSY and CDR2 FQNENV. CDR3 length equals 13 residues. Trimming shortened V by 0 bases and J by 10 bases, and 10 bases separated the two germline ends. The CDR3 region has the DNA TGTGCCAGCAGCCAATCGGAGGGAACCCCCCAGCATTTT. Translation gives CASSQSEGTPQHF.

The gene calls are TRBV5-1 and TRBJ2-3, with 9 bases that match TRBD2. Trimming removed 0 bases from V and 8 bases from J; junction bases left unmatched: 4. The CDR3 length is 14 residues. The germline V gene has CDR1 SGHRS and CDR2 YFSETQ. The DNA of the CDR3 is TGCGCCAGCAGCTTGGACGCTAGCGGGGCTACGCAGTATTTT. Residues: CASSLDASGATQYF. Full variable domain (missing parts from reference TRBV5-1 and TRBJ2-3): KAGVTQTPRYLIKTRGQQVTLSCSPISGHRSVSWYQQTPGQGLQFLFEYFSETQRNKGNFPGRFSGRQFSNSRSEMNVSTLELGDSALYLCASSLDASGATQYFGPGTRLTVL.

The rearrangement uses TRBV6-1 and TRBJ2-7, with D maybe TRBD1 (7 bases). Germline CDR1 MNHNS, CDR2 SASEGT. This CDR3 spans 16 amino acids. With 2 bases removed from V and 2 bases from J, the gap between germline ends came to 16 bases. The CDR3 spells CASSERESGGPYEQYF. In DNA, the CDR3 is TGTGCCAGCAGTGAACGAGAGTCAGGGGGGCCCTACGAGCAGTACTTC.

The V gene is TRBV6-6, the J gene TRBJ1-2, with a possible D match to TRBD1 (6 bases). V lost 4 bases to trimming and J lost 4 bases, with 10 bases between them. Per the germline V gene, CDR1 is MNHNY and CDR2 is SVGAGI (reference sequence). This CDR3 comprises 13 residues. CDR3 sequence: CASSSPGVYGYTF. In nucleotides, the CDR3 is TGTGCCAGCAGTTCGCCAGGGGTCTATGGCTACACCTTC.

This chain links TRBV5-4 with TRBJ1-1; 8 bases fit TRBD1. Germline V CDR1 and CDR2: SGHNT, YYREEE (reference sequence). V lost 5 bases to trimming and J lost 0 bases; unmatched junction nucleotides: 9. The CDR3 spans 16 residues. Written as DNA, the CDR3 is TGTGCCAGCAGGGATGGACAGGGAATATTGAACACTGAAGCTTTCTTT. It codes for CASRDGQGILNTEAFF. Variable domain in full (rest from reference TRBV5-4 and TRBJ1-1): ETGVTQSPTHLIKTRGQQVTLRCSSQSGHNTVSWYQQALGQGPQFIFQYYREEENGRGNFPPRFSGLQFPNYSSELNVNALELDDSALYLCASRDGQGILNTEAFFGQGTRLTVV.

The chain joins TRBV9 to TRBJ1-6, with a tentative D call TRBD1 (6 bases). CDR1 and CDR2 from the germline V gene are SGDLS and YYNGEE. V was clipped by 4 bases and J by 0 bases, with 23 bases between them. This CDR3 comprises 20 residues. CDR3 protein: CASSRNREQSGSSYNSPLHF. The DNA of the CDR3 is TGTGCCAGCAGCCGAAACAGGGAACAGTCGGGAAGCTCCTATAATTCACCCCTCCACTTT.

The V call is TRBV29-1, the J call TRBJ2-3; 8 bases agree with TRBD2. Germline-derived CDR1 and CDR2 are SQVTM and ANQGSEA. V dropped 3 bases and J dropped 4; count of bases not matched to a gene: 6. This CDR3 contains 14 residues. DNA of the CDR3: TGCAGCGTTGAGAGGGGACTAGTCTCAGATACGCAGTATTTT. It is translated as CSVERGLVSDTQYF.

The rearrangement joins TRBV25-1 to TRBJ2-6, with TRBD1 matching 9 bases. CDR3 length: 18 residues. The V gene end was trimmed by 2 bases and the J gene end by 4 bases; junction bases not matched to a gene: 9. Germline V gives CDR1 MGHDK, CDR2 SYGVNS. CDR3 in DNA: TGTGCCAGCAGTGAACAGTCGACAGGGGGGGAAGGGGCCAACGTCCTGACTTTC. Its translation is CASSEQSTGGEGANVLTF.

The J gene is TRBJ1-1, the V gene TRBV10-2; 10 bases line up with TRBD1. The germline gives CDR1 WSHSY, CDR2 SAAADI. This CDR3 is 17 amino acids long. The V gene end was trimmed by 7 bases and the J gene end by 0 bases; junction bases not matched to a gene: 11. CDR3 coding DNA: TGCGCCAGCACTAGGGGACAGGGGAGAATGATGAACACTGAAGCTTTCTTT. Translating gives CASTRGQGRMMNTEAFF.

This chain links TRBV6-5 with TRBJ1-2; TRBD1 agrees at 9 bases. J gave up 8 bases and V 6 bases, and 13 bases lay outside the gene matches. CDR3 length equals 15 residues. The germline CDR1 and CDR2 sequences are MNHEY and SVGAGI. The CDR3 DNA follows: TGTGCCAGCAGGGGACAGGGTGTTTACGTCAGGGGCTACACCTTC. It specifies CASRGQGVYVRGYTF.

This chain links TRBV24-1 with TRBJ2-5; 12 nucleotides agree with TRBD1. Germline CDR1 KGHDR, CDR2 SFDVKD. V was pared by 4 bases and J by 5 bases, with 10 bases of the junction left unmatched. CDR3 length: 17 amino acids. For the CDR3, the DNA is TGTGCCACCAGTGACCTAAAGGGGACAGGGGGCTGGGAGACCCAGTACTTC. Amino acids: CATSDLKGTGGWETQYF.

The chain recombines TRBV18 with TRBJ2-3, with D perhaps TRBD1 (6 bases). V was trimmed by 3 bases and J by 4 bases, leaving 11 bases between them. The CDR3 extends over 14 amino acids. The germline gives CDR1 KGHSH, CDR2 LQKENI. CDR3 region: CASSPTGRSDTQYF. In DNA, the CDR3 is TGTGCCAGCTCACCGACAGGTCGCTCAGATACGCAGTATTTT. Full variable domain (missing parts from reference TRBV18 and TRBJ2-3): NAGVMQNPRHLVRRRGQEARLRCSPMKGHSHVYWYRQLPEEGLKFMVYLQKENIIDESGMPKERFSAEFPKEGPSILRIQQVVRGDSAAYFCASSPTGRSDTQYFGPGTRLTVL.

The J gene is TRBJ2-2, the V gene TRBV5-1, with 9 bases lining up with TRBD2. Looked up from germline, CDR1 is SGHRS and CDR2 is YFSETQ. The CDR3 spans 17 residues. V trimming: 4 bases; J trimming: 0 bases; junction bases outside the gene matches: 7. CDR3 amino acids: CASSGGGGAANTGELFF. The CDR3 DNA sequence: TGCGCCAGCAGCGGTGGCGGGGGGGCTGCGAACACCGGGGAGCTGTTTTTT. The full variable domain, rest sourced from reference TRBV5-1 and TRBJ2-2, is KAGVTQTPRYLIKTRGQQVTLSCSPISGHRSVSWYQQTPGQGLQFLFEYFSETQRNKGNFPGRFSGRQFSNSRSEMNVSTLELGDSALYLCASSGGGGAANTGELFFGEGSRLTVL.

The V call is TRBV30, the J call TRBJ2-1, with 7 bases identical to TRBD2. The V gene's germline CDR1 is GTSNPN and CDR2 SVGIG (reference sequence). This CDR3 comprises 16 residues. V was pared by 0 bases and J by 5 bases, with 10 bases of the junction left unmatched. The CDR3 nucleotides read TGTGCCTGGAGTGTACGTATCGCCGGGAGGCACAATGAGCAGTTCTTC. Its protein product is CAWSVRIAGRHNEQFF.

The chain carries TRBV29-1 and TRBJ1-2; D gene unclear. Trimming removed 4 bases from V and 4 bases from J, with 16 bases in between. The germline gives CDR1 SQVTM, CDR2 ANQGSEA. This CDR3 has 14 residues. CDR3 DNA sequence: TGCAGCGTTGTGGCTAGTGATGCGATCTATGGCTACACCTTC. Encoded protein: CSVVASDAIYGYTF. Drawing the rest from reference TRBV29-1 and TRBJ1-2, the complete variable domain is SAVISQKPSRDICQRGTSLTIQCQVDSQVTMMFWYRQQPGQSLTLIATANQGSEATYESGFVIDKFPISRPNLTFSTLTVSNMSPEDSSIYLCSVVASDAIYGYTFGSGTRLTVV.

This clone appeared many times. The J gene is TRBJ1-5, the V gene TRBV6-5; weak D call: TRBD1 (5 bases). Germline V gives CDR1 MNHEY, CDR2 SVGAGI. This CDR3 region has 14 residues. The germline V and J ends were trimmed by 6 bases and 7 bases, with 16 bases remaining between them. CDR3 bases: TGTGCCAGCAGCGAGGACACCACTCGGCAGCCCCAGCATTTT. Amino acid sequence: CASSEDTTRQPQHF.

V usage is TRBV5-1 and J usage is TRBJ1-2, with 9 bases that match TRBD1. Germline assignment: CDR1 SGHRS and CDR2 YFSETQ. The trim removed 0 bases at V and 4 bases at J, leaving 1 base unmatched. The CDR3 spans 14 residues. CDR3 sequence reads: CASSLDRGPYGYTF. CDR3 in DNA: TGCGCCAGCAGCTTGGACAGGGGGCCCTATGGCTACACCTTC.

The V gene is TRBV15, the J gene TRBJ2-7, with TRBD1 matching 9 bases. Germline lookup yields CDR1 LNHNV and CDR2 YYDKDF (reference sequence). V trimming: 1 base; J trimming: 4 bases; junction bases outside the gene matches: 17. The CDR3 runs 19 residues. CDR3 in amino acids: CATSRGSRGPGQGLYEQYF. CDR3 nucleotide sequence: TGTGCCACCAGCAGAGGATCTCGGGGCCCGGGACAGGGCCTTTACGAGCAGTACTTC.

The chain joins TRBV7-8 to TRBJ2-3, with 9 positions matching TRBD1. This CDR3 has 14 amino acids. CDR1 and CDR2 (germline): SGHVS, FQNEAQ. V lost 5 bases, J lost 4 bases, and 4 bases stayed unmatched. The CDR3: CASSPRDRADTQYF. The CDR3 bases are TGTGCCAGCAGCCCCCGGGACAGGGCAGATACGCAGTATTTT. The whole variable domain, filled in from reference TRBV7-8 and TRBJ2-3, reads GAGVSQSPRYKVAKRGQDVALRCDPISGHVSLFWYQQALGQGPEFLTYFQNEAQLDKSGLPSDRFFAERPEGSVSTLKIQRTQQEDSAVYLCASSPRDRADTQYFGPGTRLTVL.

The chain joins TRBV6-4 to TRBJ2-1, with 14 bases identical to TRBD2. Trimming removed 3 bases from V and 7 bases from J; junction bases left unmatched: 5. CDR1 and CDR2 from the germline V gene are MRHNA and SNTAGT. The CDR3 has 16 residues. The CDR3 loop reads CASSEWGLAGENEQFF. The CDR3 nucleotides read TGTGCCAGCAGTGAGTGGGGACTAGCGGGAGAAAATGAGCAGTTCTTC.

Concerning this clone itself: Other DNA variants within this sample encode the same CDR3. The gene calls are TRBV6-5 and TRBJ1-2; tentatively, D is TRBD1 (6 bases). Germline V lookup: CDR1 MNHEY, CDR2 SVGAGI. V lost 7 bases and J lost 1, with 10 bases in between. CDR3 length equals 13 residues. The CDR3 region has the DNA TGTGCCAGCACCCGACAGGATAACTATGGCTACACCTTC. Residues: CASTRQDNYGYTF.

This clone was counted only a few times. The chain employs TRBV6-2 or TRBV6-3 and TRBJ2-2; TRBD1 aligns across 9 bases. The V gene end was trimmed by 5 bases and the J gene end by 6 bases; junction bases not matched to a gene: 10. Germline V gives CDR1 MNHEY, CDR2 SVGEGT. The CDR3 has 16 amino acids. In nucleotides, the CDR3 is TGTGCCAGCAGTAAGGCGGGACAGGGTGTCTCCGGGGAGCTGTTTTTT. Translation gives CASSKAGQGVSGELFF.

The V gene is TRBV14, the J gene TRBJ1-4; D call uncertain. Trimming took off 1 base at V and 0 bases at J, with 6 bases between the two ends. Germline values: CDR1 SGHDN, CDR2 FVKESK. The CDR3 consists of 15 residues. The CDR3 DNA follows: TGTGCCAGCAGCCAAGTAACATCAACTAATGAAAAACTGTTTTTT. Its translation is CASSQVTSTNEKLFF.

This chain connects TRBV6-1 to TRBJ1-2, with 10 bases aligning to TRBD1. CDR1 is MNHNS and CDR2 is SASEGT in the germline V gene. V lost 1 base, J lost 4 bases, and 6 bases stayed unmatched. The CDR3 runs to 16 residues. The CDR3 nucleotides read TGTGCCAGCAGTGAAGTGGGACAGGGGTCCCCCTATGGCTACACCTTC. It codes for CASSEVGQGSPYGYTF.